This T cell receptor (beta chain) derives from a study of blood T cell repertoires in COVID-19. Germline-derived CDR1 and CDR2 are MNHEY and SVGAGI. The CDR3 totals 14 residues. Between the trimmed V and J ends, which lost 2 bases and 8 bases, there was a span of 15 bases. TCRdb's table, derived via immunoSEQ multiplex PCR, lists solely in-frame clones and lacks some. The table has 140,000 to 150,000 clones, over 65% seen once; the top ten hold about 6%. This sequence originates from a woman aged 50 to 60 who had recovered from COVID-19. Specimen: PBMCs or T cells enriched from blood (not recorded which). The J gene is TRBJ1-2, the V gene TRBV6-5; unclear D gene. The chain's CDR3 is CASSYNEAKRGYTF. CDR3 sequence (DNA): TGTGCCAGCAGTTACAATGAGGCGAAGAGGGGCTACACCTTC.